These 16 T cell receptor beta chains were sequenced from one sample in a study of T cell repertoires in cytomegalovirus infection. Their specific antigens are unknown. One entry per CDR3 protein, called by TCRdb with MiXCR from the reads. Of roughly 87,000 distinct CDR3 sequences listed, about 31% are singletons. The sequencing here drew on CD8+ T cells from cultured PBMCs, taken from culture after CMV antigen stimulation. The receptors stem from a human donor in good health (CMV status not recorded). Some clones in this sample may be carry-over from other donors' samples.

The chain combines TRBV7-2 with TRBJ1-2; D gene unclear. Trimming took 2 bases from V and 3 from J, leaving 13 bases between them. Looked up from germline, CDR1 is SGHTA and CDR2 is FQGNSA. CDR3 length: 15 residues. The CDR3: CASSLIIGLDYGYTF. DNA of the CDR3: TGTGCCAGCAGCTTAATTATCGGATTAGACTATGGCTACACCTTC.

V and J are TRBV10-3 and TRBJ2-2; D is unclear. V was shortened by 8 bases and J by 2 bases, with 9 bases between the two germline ends. The germline gives CDR1 ENHRY, CDR2 SYGVKD. The CDR3 spans 13 residues. CDR3 protein: CAISELNTGELFF. In nucleotides, the CDR3 is TGTGCCATCTCGGAACTCAACACCGGGGAGCTGTTTTTT.

Many counts were recorded for this clonotype. CDR3 region: CASSSNYPDRPNYGYTF. The CDR3 bases are TGTGCCAGCAGTTCCAACTACCCGGACAGACCTAACTATGGCTACACCTTC. The rearrangement links TRBV28 to TRBJ1-2; D is possibly TRBD1 (6 bases). Germline V gene lookup returns CDR1 MDHEN and CDR2 SYDVKM. This CDR3 region has 17 residues. V lost 4 bases and J lost 0, with 18 bases in between.

The V gene is TRBV29-1, the J gene TRBJ1-1; 7 nucleotides match TRBD1. Per the germline V gene, CDR1 is SQVTM and CDR2 is ANQGSEA. The CDR3 is 14 residues long. V shed 6 bases, J shed 0 bases, and the junction held 7 bases outside the gene matches. CDR3 amino acids: CSVDGTEMNTEAFF. Written as DNA, the CDR3 is TGCAGCGTGGATGGGACAGAGATGAACACTGAAGCTTTCTTT.

In its sample, this clonotype was seen a few times. V gene TRBV2 combines with J gene TRBJ2-5, with a weak D call TRBD2 (6 bases). The germline V gene encodes CDR1 SNHLY and CDR2 FYNNEI. The length of the CDR3 is 11 residues. Trimming stripped 5 bases from V and 9 bases from J, with 10 bases between. The CDR3 DNA is TGTGCCAGCAGTTTCACGGGGGCCCAGTACTTC. Translated: CASSFTGAQYF.

This clonotype was picked up many times. V gene TRBV4-1 combines with J gene TRBJ1-6, with D perhaps matching TRBD1 (5 bases). V was shortened by 3 bases and J by 0 bases, with 9 bases between the two germline ends. CDR1 MGHRA and CDR2 YSYEKL come from the germline V gene. The CDR3 extends over 16 amino acids. Written as DNA, the CDR3 is TGCGCCAGCAGCCAGGGACCCAGCTCCTATAATTCACCCCTCCACTTT. Its protein is CASSQGPSSYNSPLHF.

This clonotype was picked up many times. The V call is TRBV6-5, the J call TRBJ1-2, with D possibly matching TRBD1 (5 bases). From germline, CDR1 is MNHEY and CDR2 SVGAGI. Trimming cost V 0 bases and J 6 bases, with 5 bases left between them. The CDR3 runs to 12 residues. The CDR3 DNA reads as TGTGCCAGCAGTTACTCAGGGGATGGCTACACCTTC. Translation: CASSYSGDGYTF.

This clonotype has just a few counts. The chain couples TRBV6-2 or TRBV6-3 to TRBJ1-5, with TRBD1 identical over 7 bases. Germline V gene sequence: CDR1 MNHEY, CDR2 SVGEGT. Germline trimming cut 0 bases from V and 5 bases from J; bases unmatched to any gene: 7. This CDR3 is built from 16 residues. CDR3: CASSYSRGTGYQPQHF. Here the CDR3 DNA reads TGTGCCAGCAGTTACTCCAGGGGGACCGGGTATCAGCCCCAGCATTTT.

V gene TRBV5-4 combines with J gene TRBJ1-2, with a possible D match to TRBD1 (5 bases). CDR1 and CDR2 (germline): SGHNT, YYREEE (reference sequence). The V gene lost 2 bases and the J gene lost 7 bases, with 12 bases spanning the gap. The CDR3 is 13 amino acids. This CDR3 reads CASSFRGARGYTF. The CDR3 nucleotides read TGTGCCAGCAGCTTCAGAGGGGCTCGTGGCTACACCTTC. Full variable domain (rest looked up from reference TRBV5-4 and TRBJ1-2): ETGVTQSPTHLIKTRGQQVTLRCSSQSGHNTVSWYQQALGQGPQFIFQYYREEENGRGNFPPRFSGLQFPNYSSELNVNALELDDSALYLCASSFRGARGYTFGSGTRLTVV.

This clonotype was found many times. The CDR3 loop reads CASSFERGGYNEQFF. The CDR3 DNA follows: TGTGCCAGCAGTTTTGAAAGGGGCGGGTACAATGAGCAGTTCTTC. V usage is TRBV28 and J usage is TRBJ2-1; the D gene could be TRBD1 or TRBD2 (5 bases each). Germline assignment: CDR1 MDHEN and CDR2 SYDVKM. Trimming cost V 3 bases and J 4 bases, with 13 bases left between them. CDR3 length equals 15 residues.

The V call is TRBV12-3 or TRBV12-4, the J call TRBJ2-1; 10 bases are shared with TRBD1. The CDR3 is 14 residues long. This chain's CDR3 is CVEGGTGAPNEQFF. CDR3 in DNA: TGTGTCGAGGGGGGGACAGGGGCGCCCAATGAGCAGTTCTTC.

This clonotype was counted only a few times. The J gene is TRBJ1-3, the V gene TRBV9; a possible D gene is TRBD1 (5 bases). Germline V gives CDR1 SGDLS, CDR2 YYNGEE. This CDR3 has 13 amino acids. V was clipped by 4 bases and J by 8 bases, with 13 bases between them. The chain's CDR3 is CASSRAGGDTIYF. The DNA for the CDR3 is TGTGCCAGCAGCAGGGCCGGGGGGGACACCATATATTTT.

This clonotype came up many times. The V gene is TRBV24-1, the J gene TRBJ2-2; either TRBD1 or TRBD2 may fit D (7 bases each). The CDR3 has 16 residues. V was pared by 0 bases and J by 4 bases, with 11 bases between. Germline V gives CDR1 KGHDR, CDR2 SFDVKD. The CDR3 bases are TGTGCCACCAGTGATTTGCCCAGGGGGGGCACCGGGGAGCTGTTTTTT. This encodes CATSDLPRGGTGELFF.

This clonotype has only a few counts. The chain employs TRBV11-2 and TRBJ1-4; D is ambiguous. From germline, CDR1 is SGHAT and CDR2 FQNNGV. The CDR3 runs 14 residues. Trimming shortened V by 0 bases and J by 2 bases, and 4 bases separated the two germline ends. The CDR3 coding sequence is TGTGCCAGCAGCTTAGAGGTGACTAATGAAAAACTGTTTTTT. Amino acid sequence: CASSLEVTNEKLFF.

This clonotype was observed at least ten times. The V gene is TRBV28, the J gene TRBJ1-2; 9 positions match TRBD1. The V segment lost 6 bases and the J segment 6 bases; nucleotides outside the gene matches: 11. The V gene's germline CDR1 is MDHEN and CDR2 SYDVKM. This CDR3 has 15 amino acids. CDR3 protein: CASRKQGAVSNGYTF. The CDR3 nucleotides are TGTGCCAGCAGAAAACAGGGGGCAGTTAGCAATGGCTACACCTTC.

This clonotype has a single count. This chain uses TRBV20-1 with TRBJ1-1; D remains ambiguous. CDR1 and CDR2 from the germline V gene are DFQATT and SNEGSKA (reference sequence). This CDR3 region has 11 residues. Between the trimmed V and J ends, which lost 5 bases and 0 bases, there was a span of 4 bases. CDR3 sequence (DNA): TGCAGTGCTGACATGAACACTGAAGCTTTCTTT. Protein sequence: CSADMNTEAFF.